The clone carrying this T cell receptor (beta chain) was recorded once. Here immunoSEQ multiplex PCR was the method, and the copy in TCRdb shows in-frame clones only, minus some. Counted here are 15,000 to 20,000 clones, around nine tenths occurring once; the ten biggest clones make up 0.94%. This sample is part of a study of T cells in pancreatic ductal adenocarcinoma. The selected patients with pancreatic ductal adenocarcinoma had surgery but no neoadjuvant therapy. Sequenced input: PBMCs. The TCR sequence derives from a human donor with pancreatic ductal adenocarcinoma.

CDR3 coding DNA: TGTGCCAGCTCACGGGAGACAGGGGCCTCCTACGAGCAGTACTTC. The encoded protein is CASSRETGASYEQYF. The chain combines TRBV18 with TRBJ2-7; 8 bases line up with TRBD1. Losses at the gene ends were 4 bases for V and 0 bases for J; bases not matched to a gene: 5. From germline, CDR1 is KGHSH and CDR2 LQKENI. There are 15 residues in the CDR3.